The TCR beta chain under discussion was sequenced for a study of glioma-infiltrating T cells. Study-level results: Non-neoplastic patients had below-expected tissue-blood divergence, while all gliomas exceeded expectation. Only very few CDR3 sequences appeared in both tissue and blood.

With regard to this clonotype: Antigen specificity is unknown.

TCR alpha and beta CDR3 regions were amplified from RNA using iRepertoire nested multiplex PCR. Tissue mRNA or PBMC total RNA, 100-400 ng, went into one-step reverse transcription and amplification. From the multiplex PCR reads, TCRdb called clonotypes with MiXCR, one entry per CDR3 protein. Of about 130,000 distinct CDR3 sequences listed, about 25% are singletons. The CDR3 length is 15 residues. V lost 4 bases and J lost 2, with 12 bases in between. From germline, CDR1 is KGHDR and CDR2 SFDVKD. The chain couples TRBV24-1 to TRBJ2-3; D is unresolved. The sample taken for sequencing was glioma tissue, nonneoplastic brain tissue, or PBMCs (not recorded which). The TCR originated in a human donor with low-grade glioma or glioblastoma, undergoing nonglioma brain surgery, or in good health (not recorded which). The CDR3: CATSDPTGTTDTQYF. In nucleotides, the CDR3 is TGTGCCACCAGTGACCCAACTGGTACCACAGATACGCAGTATTTT.